Here is one TCR beta chain with its context. Its antigen remains unidentified. This record belongs to a study of T cells in Graves' hyperthyroidism and ophthalmopathy. Findings and limits, study-wide: Blood held most thyroid clonotypes expanded above 0.001 frequency.

Lactation, pregnancy, other autoimmune disease or uncontrolled infection led to exclusion of patients. Each diagnosis was grounded in clinical symptoms, serum thyroxine and TRAb, thyroid ultrasound, and orbital computed tomography. Germline CDR1 and CDR2: DFQATT and SNEGSKA (reference sequence). V lost 3 bases, J lost 10 bases, and 11 bases stayed unmatched. This CDR3 spans 15 amino acids. RNA transcripts were the template for amplifying TCR beta CDR3 regions. During a first-round RT-PCR of the TCR CDR3, the HTBI primer set was used. In TCRdb, the multiplex PCR reads were re-called with MiXCR into one record per CDR3 protein. The sample carries 400,000 to 550,000 distinct CDR3 sequences, 24% recorded once.

The genes are TRBV20-1 and TRBJ1-6, with 8 nucleotides matching TRBD1. Sequenced sample: blood. The TCR originated in a woman in her twenties or thirties with Graves' ophthalmopathy. The CDR3 DNA reads TGCAGTGCTAGCCCCCAAACAGGGGGTAGGTCACCCCTCCACTTT. This encodes CSASPQTGGRSPLHF.